Shown below are 27 T cell receptor beta chains from a single sample sequenced in a study of T cell responses to AZD1222 COVID-19 vaccine. The method was immunoSEQ multiplex PCR; TCRdb's version includes in-frame clones alone and lacks a portion of them. Of 60,000 to 85,000 clones in the sample, over 75% were seen once. The sequenced sample was peripheral blood, obtained 28 days after the second AZD1222 dose. These receptors all come from an adult who received the AZD1222 COVID-19 vaccine.

This rearrangement joins TRBV19 to TRBJ1-6, with D maybe TRBD1 (5 bases). Germline CDR1 reads LNHDA; CDR2 reads SQIVND (reference sequence). V was pared by 4 bases and J by 9 bases, with 13 bases between. The CDR3 loop spans 14 amino acids. Here the CDR3 DNA reads TGTGCCAGTAGTACGACCCCGGACATTTCACCCCTCCACTTT. This sequence encodes CASSTTPDISPLHF.

The J gene is TRBJ2-2, the V gene TRBV5-1; 10 positions match TRBD1. V dropped 5 bases and J dropped 2; count of bases not matched to a gene: 3. Germline lookup yields CDR1 SGHRS and CDR2 YFSETQ. The CDR3 consists of 15 residues. CDR3 DNA: TGCGCCAGCAGGCGGGACAGGGGAAACACCGGGGAGCTGTTTTTT. Its protein product is CASRRDRGNTGELFF.

This clone was counted once. The chain recombines TRBV12-2 with TRBJ1-6. TRBV12-2 corresponds to a pseudogene. This CDR3 comprises 20 residues. In nucleotides, the CDR3 is TGTGCAAGTCGCTTATGGGACTGGGCTTTGGGACCCCGAGGGGATTCACCCCTCCACTTT. Its protein is CASRLWDWALGPRGDSPLHF.

The chain joins TRBV18 to TRBJ1-3, with TRBD1 identical over 8 bases. CDR3 length: 17 amino acids. CDR1 and CDR2 from the germline V gene are KGHSH and LQKENI. The junction had 7 bases not matched to a gene; V was cut back by 2 bases and J by 1 base. CDR3 region: CASSPSTGAESGNTIYF. CDR3 nucleotides: TGTGCCAGCTCACCATCGACAGGGGCCGAATCTGGAAACACCATATATTTT.

J is TRBJ1-6 and V is TRBV7-2; maybe TRBD1 (5 bases). Germline assignment: CDR1 SGHTA and CDR2 FQGNSA. The CDR3 contains 15 residues. V lost 1 base to trimming and J lost 7 bases, with 11 bases between them. The CDR3 DNA reads TGTGCCAGCAGCTTAGGGGGGATAGGAAATTCACCCCTCCACTTT. Residues: CASSLGGIGNSPLHF.

The count of this clone is one. The chain uses TRBV5-1 and TRBJ2-3; 9 bases are shared with TRBD1. The V gene's germline CDR1 is SGHRS and CDR2 YFSETQ. The CDR3 totals 14 residues. J was trimmed by 6 bases and V by 4 bases; bases with no gene match: 6. The CDR3 sequence is CASSQQGALDTQYF. The CDR3 coding sequence is TGCGCCAGCAGCCAACAGGGGGCGCTGGATACGCAGTATTTT.

CDR3 in amino acids: CASSLEDGVTGASGELFF. The DNA of the CDR3 is TGTGCCAGCAGCTTAGAAGACGGAGTGACAGGGGCTTCCGGGGAGCTGTTTTTT. V and J are TRBV11-3 and TRBJ2-2; TRBD1 aligns across 8 bases. Germline V gene sequence: CDR1 SGHNT, CDR2 YENEEA. After removal of 0 bases from V and 6 bases from J, the junction contained 12 bases not matched to a gene. This CDR3 has 18 amino acids.

This clone was recorded only once. V usage is TRBV30 and J usage is TRBJ1-1; perhaps TRBD1 as D (6 bases). The CDR3 contains 12 residues. Trimming took 4 bases from V and 5 from J, leaving 11 bases between them. In germline, CDR1 is GTSNPN, CDR2 SVGIG (reference sequence). The CDR3 DNA sequence: TGTGCCTGGAATCAGGGGCGGACTGAAGCTTTCTTT. Amino acids: CAWNQGRTEAFF.

V and J are TRBV27 and TRBJ1-1; D perhaps matches TRBD1 (5 bases). The CDR3 totals 13 residues. The V and J ends lost 8 bases and 2 bases respectively, with 12 bases between them. The V gene's germline CDR1 is MNHEY and CDR2 SMNVEV (reference sequence). This CDR3 reads CASGGAFNTEAFF. The CDR3 DNA follows: TGTGCCAGCGGAGGGGCGTTCAACACTGAAGCTTTCTTT.

The chain links TRBV19 to TRBJ2-4; 8 nucleotides align to TRBD2. Trimming cost V 2 bases and J 6 bases; bases outside gene matches: 6. This CDR3 region has 15 residues. Germline assignment: CDR1 LNHDA and CDR2 SQIVND (reference sequence). In nucleotides, the CDR3 is TGTGCCAGTAGTATATCGGGAGGGGCGAGAAACATTCAGTACTTC. Its protein is CASSISGGARNIQYF.

The V gene is TRBV7-9, the J gene TRBJ1-5; D gene uncertain. Looked up from germline, CDR1 is SEHNR and CDR2 is FQNEAQ (reference sequence). The CDR3 has 16 residues. V was shortened by 4 bases and J by 7 bases, with 20 bases between the two germline ends. CDR3 residues: CASSYWSGQVGQPQHF. The CDR3 DNA is TGTGCCAGCAGCTATTGGAGCGGGCAAGTCGGACAGCCCCAGCATTTT.

V is TRBV19 and J is TRBJ1-1; D unclear. V dropped 3 bases and J dropped 7 bases, with 12 bases sitting between them. Germline loops: CDR1 LNHDA, CDR2 SQIVND (reference sequence). The CDR3 loop spans 13 amino acids. The CDR3 loop reads CASSISDYNEAFF. DNA for the CDR3: TGTGCCAGTAGTATTTCCGACTATAATGAAGCTTTCTTT.

The gene calls are TRBV27 and TRBJ1-4; no clear D. Germline V gene sequence: CDR1 MNHEY, CDR2 SMNVEV (reference sequence). The CDR3 sequence is 16 residues long. Trimming pared 2 bases from V and 0 bases from J, leaving 10 bases between. CDR3 in DNA: TGTGCCAGCAGTTTAATTGGGATTGCAACTAATGAAAAACTGTTTTTT. Translating it yields CASSLIGIATNEKLFF.

The rearrangement joins TRBV11-1 to TRBJ2-2, with D perhaps matching TRBD2 (6 bases). Trimming shortened V by 6 bases and J by 7 bases, and 15 bases separated the two germline ends. This CDR3 spans 14 amino acids. Germline lookup yields CDR1 SGHAT and CDR2 FQDESV (reference sequence). CDR3 bases: TGTGCCAGCAGAATCTCGGGGGTGGACGGGGAGCTGTTTTTT. The encoded protein is CASRISGVDGELFF.

J is TRBJ1-5 and V is TRBV2, with no clear D. V was clipped by 4 bases and J by 7 bases, with 14 bases between them. This CDR3 has 14 amino acids. Germline CDR1 is SNHLY and CDR2 is FYNNEI. The CDR3 spells CASSVLERLQPQHF. In nucleotides, the CDR3 is TGTGCCAGCAGTGTTCTAGAGCGGTTGCAGCCCCAGCATTTT.

A single count supports this clone. The chain carries TRBV9 and TRBJ1-2; D perhaps matches TRBD1 (6 bases). Trimming took off 3 bases at V and 3 bases at J, with 9 bases between the two ends. The germline V gene encodes CDR1 SGDLS and CDR2 YYNGEE. The CDR3 totals 13 residues. The CDR3 reads CASSGTDDYGYTF. The CDR3 DNA is TGTGCCAGCAGCGGGACAGACGACTATGGCTACACCTTC.

This chain uses TRBV7-3 with TRBJ2-1; D could derive from TRBD1 or TRBD2 (5 bases each). V lost 4 bases and J 2 bases, leaving 12 bases between the germline ends. The CDR3 has 15 amino acids. Germline V gene lookup returns CDR1 SGHTA and CDR2 FQGTGA. The CDR3 spells CASSSEGPPYNEQFF. The CDR3 region has the DNA TGTGCCAGCAGCTCCGAGGGGCCTCCCTACAATGAGCAGTTCTTC.

The chain joins TRBV21-1 to TRBJ1-5. TRBV21-1 constitutes a pseudogene. The CDR3 has 13 residues. This CDR3 reads CASSATVDQPQHF. The CDR3 nucleotides are TGTGCCAGCAGCGCAACCGTTGACCAGCCCCAGCATTTT.

This clone appeared once. V gene TRBV3-1 (or the pseudogene TRBV3-2) combines with J gene TRBJ2-3; 14 bases fit TRBD2. The length of the CDR3 is 17 residues. Germline CDR1 and CDR2: LGHDT and YNNKEL (reference sequence). V lost 0 bases and J lost 3; bases outside the gene matches: 2. CDR3 in DNA: TGTGCCAGCAGCCAAGATTGGACTAGCGGGGGGACAGATACGCAGTATTTT. Amino acids: CASSQDWTSGGTDTQYF.

J is TRBJ2-5 and V is TRBV9; D not resolved. Germline CDR1 is SGDLS and CDR2 is YYNGEE. CDR3 length equals 12 residues. The V end lost 0 bases, the J end lost 5 bases, and 5 bases lay between the germline ends. CDR3 DNA: TGTGCCAGCAGCGTAGGTTCCGAGACCCAGTACTTC. Encoded protein: CASSVGSETQYF.

The chain recombines TRBV4-1 with TRBJ1-4, with D possibly being TRBD1 (5 bases). This CDR3 contains 14 residues. Germline assignment: CDR1 MGHRA and CDR2 YSYEKL. V lost 4 bases, J lost 6 bases, and 12 bases lay in between. CDR3 coding DNA: TGCGCCAGCAGCCGGGGTCAGGGTTATGAAAAACTGTTTTTT. Protein sequence: CASSRGQGYEKLFF.

The chain combines TRBV6-1 with TRBJ2-2; D gene ambiguous. The CDR3 consists of 13 residues. Germline V gene data show CDR1 as MNHNS and CDR2 as SASEGT. The V and J ends lost 1 base and 3 bases respectively, with 3 bases between them. The CDR3 DNA sequence: TGTGCCAGCAGTGAAGGGGACACCGGGGAGCTGTTTTTT. Translating it yields CASSEGDTGELFF.

The chain uses TRBV6-5 and TRBJ1-6, with D perhaps TRBD1 (6 bases). Trimming pared 4 bases from V and 14 bases from J, leaving 24 bases between. The CDR3 runs 16 residues. Germline-derived CDR1 and CDR2 are MNHEY and SVGAGI. The CDR3 sequence: CASSFLSTGAHSTLHF. CDR3 nucleotides: TGTGCCAGCAGTTTTTTGTCGACAGGAGCCCACAGCACCCTCCACTTT.

The genes are TRBV6-1 and TRBJ1-4; D not certain. There are 14 residues in the CDR3. V was trimmed by 5 bases and J by 7 bases, leaving 14 bases between them. Germline V lookup: CDR1 MNHNS, CDR2 SASEGT. In DNA form, the CDR3 reads TGTGCCAGCAGTCCCCGGGCCGGCGGTGAAAAACTGTTTTTT. Its protein is CASSPRAGGEKLFF.

This chain joins TRBV19 and TRBJ2-1; D possibly corresponds to TRBD2 (6 bases). The germline V gene encodes CDR1 LNHDA and CDR2 SQIVND (reference sequence). The CDR3 contains 13 residues. V shed 6 bases and J shed 9 bases, with 15 bases lying between them. The CDR3 loop reads CASSPSLALEQFF. CDR3 bases: TGTGCCAGTAGCCCTTCCCTAGCGCTTGAGCAGTTCTTC.

CDR3 in amino acids: CASSYLSARLPVEKLFF. In nucleotides, the CDR3 is TGTGCCAGCAGCTACCTCTCGGCCAGGCTGCCCGTGGAAAAACTGTTTTTT. V is TRBV3-1 (or the pseudogene TRBV3-2) and J is TRBJ1-4, with D unresolved. V lost 5 bases and J 8 bases, leaving 24 bases between the germline ends. Per the germline V gene, CDR1 is LGHDT and CDR2 is YNNKEL (reference sequence). The CDR3 is 17 amino acids.

V gene TRBV7-8 combines with J gene TRBJ1-2; D gene ambiguous. The CDR3 is 13 residues long. The V end lost 3 bases, the J end lost 7 bases, and 12 bases lay between the germline ends. CDR1 is SGHVS, CDR2 FQNEAQ, per germline. The CDR3 DNA reads TGTGCCAGCAGCTTCGACCGGGGTTCTGGCTACACCTTC. Translating it yields CASSFDRGSGYTF.